The 9 T cell receptor beta chains given below trace back to one sample, sequenced in a study of control samples from healthy donors and cancer patients. Libraries were prepared by immunoSEQ multiplex PCR; TCRdb keeps only in-frame clonotypes and omits some of them. The data show more than 140,000 clones, with about 89% seen just once and approximately 7.2% held by the top ten. Input material: blood. These receptors all stem from a man between 18 and 35 years old in good health.

CDR3 in DNA: TGTGCCAGCAGTTCCAGGGGACCCTCTAAGCAGCAGTTCTTC. This sequence encodes CASSSRGPSKQQFF. The chain carries TRBV27 and TRBJ2-1; TRBD1 might be the D (6 bases). The CDR3 sequence is 14 residues long. Germline CDR1 MNHEY, CDR2 SMNVEV (reference sequence). V dropped 4 bases and J dropped 11 bases, with 18 bases sitting between them.

The rearrangement links TRBV15 to TRBJ1-5; tentatively, D is TRBD1 (5 bases). Germline V lookup: CDR1 LNHNV, CDR2 YYDKDF (reference sequence). Trimming took 0 bases from V and 3 from J, leaving 9 bases between them. The CDR3 covers 15 residues. The CDR3 here is CATSRDRQLNQPQHF. Written as DNA, the CDR3 is TGTGCCACCAGCAGAGACAGACAGCTCAATCAGCCCCAGCATTTT.

The J gene is TRBJ1-2, the V gene TRBV7-2, with D maybe TRBD1 (5 bases). Trimming stripped 1 base from V and 1 base from J, with 10 bases between. The CDR3 spans 15 residues. Germline assignment: CDR1 SGHTA and CDR2 FQGNSA. DNA for the CDR3: TGTGCCAGCAGCTTAGGTGGGGGACTTAACTATGGCTACACCTTC. Its translation: CASSLGGGLNYGYTF.

The V gene is TRBV10-3, the J gene TRBJ2-3, with D unclear. The V end lost 6 bases, the J end lost 2 bases, and 12 bases lay between the germline ends. The germline gives CDR1 ENHRY, CDR2 SYGVKD. This CDR3 is built from 14 residues. The CDR3 bases are TGTGCCATCAGGGACGCCTCTAACACAGATACGCAGTATTTT. Its translation: CAIRDASNTDTQYF.

This clone is a singleton in its sample. The gene calls are TRBV11-2 and TRBJ2-1; 10 bases agree with TRBD2. V was pared by 0 bases and J by 7 bases, with 6 bases of the junction left unmatched. The germline V gene encodes CDR1 SGHAT and CDR2 FQNNGV. The CDR3 loop spans 16 amino acids. This chain's CDR3 is CASSLDLAGALNEQFF. The CDR3 DNA reads as TGTGCCAGCAGCTTAGATCTAGCGGGGGCTTTAAATGAGCAGTTCTTC.

This chain links TRBV29-1 with TRBJ1-2, with 9 bases matching TRBD1. Germline values: CDR1 SQVTM, CDR2 ANQGSEA. There are 17 residues in the CDR3. J lost 4 bases, V lost 5 bases, and 17 bases had no gene match. In nucleotides, the CDR3 is TGCAGCGTTCTTCCGGGACAGGGTTTCTCCCGTGGCTATGGCTACACCTTC. Encoded protein: CSVLPGQGFSRGYGYTF. Together with reference TRBV29-1 and TRBJ1-2, the CDR3 gives the full variable domain: SAVISQKPSRDICQRGTSLTIQCQVDSQVTMMFWYRQQPGQSLTLIATANQGSEATYESGFVIDKFPISRPNLTFSTLTVSNMSPEDSSIYLCSVLPGQGFSRGYGYTFGSGTRLTVV.

The J gene is TRBJ2-1, the V gene TRBV27, with D possibly being TRBD1 (5 bases). With 6 bases removed from V and 6 bases from J, the gap between germline ends came to 15 bases. The CDR3 is made up of 14 amino acids. CDR1 MNHEY and CDR2 SMNVEV come from the germline V gene (reference sequence). Written as DNA, the CDR3 is TGTGCCAGCAGCCGACAGTTGGCCACCAATGAGCAGTTCTTC. Translated, it gives CASSRQLATNEQFF.

J is TRBJ1-2 and V is TRBV6-5; maybe TRBD1 (6 bases). The CDR3 is made up of 13 amino acids. The ends were cut back, 5 bases at V and 4 bases at J, with 11 bases in the middle. Germline values: CDR1 MNHEY, CDR2 SVGAGI. CDR3 DNA sequence: TGTGCCAGCAGTCCCGGACAGTTCTATGGCTACACCTTC. Protein: CASSPGQFYGYTF.

Here the CDR3 DNA reads TGTGCCTGGACCTACGGGACTAGCAACGAGCAGTACTTC. Its translation is CAWTYGTSNEQYF. The chain carries TRBV30 and TRBJ2-7; 9 bases fit TRBD2. Looked up from germline, CDR1 is GTSNPN and CDR2 is SVGIG (reference sequence). This CDR3 region has 13 residues. Losses at the gene ends were 4 bases for V and 5 bases for J; bases not matched to a gene: 6.